This TCR beta chain derives from a study of radiotherapy plus CTLA-4 blockade in lung cancer. About the research overall: There were objective responses in approximately 19% of patients, and roughly 33% had disease control. Study results and limitations: Blood-borne expansion of tumor-derived TCR clones followed radiotherapy plus ipilimumab. Strongest reported response predictors: early blood clone changes and post-radiation interferon-beta.

As for this clone: The target antigen is unknown.

The repertoire was sequenced with immunoSEQ multiplex PCR; TCRdb's copy has only in-frame clones and lacks some. Of 62,000 or so clones in the sample, approximately 79% were seen once. The CDR3 covers 13 residues. Germline CDR1 LNHDA, CDR2 SQIVND (reference sequence). With V trimmed by 6 bases and J by 6 bases, 6 bases remained unmatched. The chain couples TRBV19 to TRBJ1-2; 8 positions match TRBD1. The source of this sequence is a human donor with non-small cell lung cancer who had a complete response to radiotherapy plus ipilimumab. The source material was peripheral blood, sampled from a patient treated with radiotherapy plus ipilimumab. The CDR3 reads CASSQDRVDGYTF. The CDR3 region has the DNA TGTGCCAGTAGCCAGGACAGGGTTGATGGCTACACCTTC.